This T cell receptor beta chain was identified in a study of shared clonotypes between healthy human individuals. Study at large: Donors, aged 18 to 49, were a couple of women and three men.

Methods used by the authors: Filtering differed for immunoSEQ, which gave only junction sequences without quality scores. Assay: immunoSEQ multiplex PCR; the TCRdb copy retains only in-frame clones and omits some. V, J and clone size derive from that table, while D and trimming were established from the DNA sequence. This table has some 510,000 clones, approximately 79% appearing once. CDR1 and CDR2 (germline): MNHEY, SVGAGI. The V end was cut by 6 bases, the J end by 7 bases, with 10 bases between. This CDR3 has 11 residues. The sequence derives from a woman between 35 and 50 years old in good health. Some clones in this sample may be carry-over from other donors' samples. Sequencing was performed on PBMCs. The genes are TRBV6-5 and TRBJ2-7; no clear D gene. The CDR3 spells CASSLAGEQYF. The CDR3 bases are TGTGCCAGCAGCCTGGCCGGGGAGCAGTACTTC.